This record concerns one T cell receptor beta chain sequence. Original processing methods: Estimation of nucleated cell counts relied on the amplification of reference gene primers. Assay: immunoSEQ multiplex PCR; the TCRdb copy retains only in-frame clones and omits some. That table gives V, J and clone size, and the DNA gave D and trimming. Of over 15,000 clones listed, about four fifths were seen once; the top ten hold more than 11%. The data are from a study of blood T cell repertoires in COVID-19. As for the study in general: Donors in the United States, Italy and Spain gave samples during acute or convalescent COVID-19. From T cells, B-cell-depleted T cells, or PBMCs came the material, which was cDNA or gDNA.

The sequenced sample consisted of peripheral blood. This clonotype was obtained from a man aged 40-49 years with active or convalescent COVID-19.

CDR3 bases: TGTGCCAGCAGCTTAATCCCAATGGCGGCTGGAAACACCATATATTTT. Protein: CASSLIPMAAGNTIYF. This chain uses TRBV7-9 with TRBJ1-3; D gene uncertain. The CDR3 is made up of 16 amino acids. Between the trimmed V and J ends, which lost 2 bases and 2 bases, there was a span of 13 bases. Germline loops: CDR1 SEHNR, CDR2 FQNEAQ (reference sequence).